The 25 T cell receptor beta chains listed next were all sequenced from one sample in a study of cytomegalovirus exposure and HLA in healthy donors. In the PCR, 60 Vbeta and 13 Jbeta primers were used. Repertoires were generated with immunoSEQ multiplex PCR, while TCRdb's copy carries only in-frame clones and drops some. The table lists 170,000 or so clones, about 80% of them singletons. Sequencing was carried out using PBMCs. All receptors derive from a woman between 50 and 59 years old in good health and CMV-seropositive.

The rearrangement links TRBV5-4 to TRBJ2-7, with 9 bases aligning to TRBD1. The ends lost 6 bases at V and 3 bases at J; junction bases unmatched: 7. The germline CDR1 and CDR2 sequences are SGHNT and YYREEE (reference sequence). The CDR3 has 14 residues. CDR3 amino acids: CASKSGQGNYEQYF. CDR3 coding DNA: TGTGCCAGCAAATCCGGACAGGGGAACTACGAGCAGTACTTC.

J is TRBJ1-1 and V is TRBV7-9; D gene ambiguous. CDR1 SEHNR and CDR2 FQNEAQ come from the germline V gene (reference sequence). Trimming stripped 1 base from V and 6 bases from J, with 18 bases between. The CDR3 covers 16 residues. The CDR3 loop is CASSLESWEGSAEAFF. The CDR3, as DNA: TGTGCCAGCAGCTTAGAGTCGTGGGAGGGATCGGCTGAAGCTTTCTTT.

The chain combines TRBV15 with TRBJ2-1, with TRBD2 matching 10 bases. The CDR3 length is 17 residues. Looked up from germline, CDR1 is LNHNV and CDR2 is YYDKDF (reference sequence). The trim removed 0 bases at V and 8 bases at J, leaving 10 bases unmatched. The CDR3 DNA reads TGTGCCACCAGCAGAGATCATCGGCTAGCGGGAGACGATGAGCAGTTCTTC. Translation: CATSRDHRLAGDDEQFF.

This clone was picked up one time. CDR3 bases: TGTGCCAGCGGGGGGAGCCGGGGGAACACTGAAGCTTTCTTT. The encoded protein is CASGGSRGNTEAFF. V and J are TRBV6-6 and TRBJ1-1; possibly TRBD1 for D (5 bases). Trimming removed 8 bases at V and 1 base at J, with 14 bases between. Germline CDR1 MNHNY, CDR2 SVGAGI (reference sequence). The CDR3 sequence is 14 residues long.

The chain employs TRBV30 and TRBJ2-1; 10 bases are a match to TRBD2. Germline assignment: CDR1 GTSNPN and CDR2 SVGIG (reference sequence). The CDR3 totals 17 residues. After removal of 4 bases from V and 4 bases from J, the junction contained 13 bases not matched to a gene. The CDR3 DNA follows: TGTGCCTGGACGCCCTCCGGACTAGCGGAAACATACAATGAGCAGTTCTTC. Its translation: CAWTPSGLAETYNEQFF.

CDR3 sequence reads: CASSWAGYEQYF. DNA for the CDR3: TGTGCCAGCAGTTGGGCTGGGTACGAGCAGTACTTC. The chain combines TRBV28 with TRBJ2-7; D ambiguous. CDR1 is MDHEN and CDR2 is SYDVKM in the germline V gene. The V end was cut by 4 bases, the J end by 4 bases, with 8 bases between. The CDR3 length is 12 residues.

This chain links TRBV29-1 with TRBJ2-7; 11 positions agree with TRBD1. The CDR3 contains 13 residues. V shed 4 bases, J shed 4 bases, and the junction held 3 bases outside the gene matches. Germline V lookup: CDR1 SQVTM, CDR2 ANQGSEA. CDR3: CSVGGTGGYEQYF. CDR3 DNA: TGCAGCGTTGGAGGGACAGGGGGTTACGAGCAGTACTTC.

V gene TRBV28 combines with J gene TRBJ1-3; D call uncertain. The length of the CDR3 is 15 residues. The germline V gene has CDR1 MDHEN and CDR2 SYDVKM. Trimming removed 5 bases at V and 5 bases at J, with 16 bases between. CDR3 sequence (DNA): TGTGCCAGCAGTACGGGGTCGACAAACCGAAACACCATATATTTT. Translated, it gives CASSTGSTNRNTIYF.

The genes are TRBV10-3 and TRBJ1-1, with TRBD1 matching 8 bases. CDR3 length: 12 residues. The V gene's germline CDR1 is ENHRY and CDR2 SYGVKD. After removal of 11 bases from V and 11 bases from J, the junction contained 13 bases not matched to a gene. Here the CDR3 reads CAAQEQGARAFF. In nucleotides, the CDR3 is TGTGCCGCGCAAGAGCAGGGGGCGCGGGCTTTCTTT.

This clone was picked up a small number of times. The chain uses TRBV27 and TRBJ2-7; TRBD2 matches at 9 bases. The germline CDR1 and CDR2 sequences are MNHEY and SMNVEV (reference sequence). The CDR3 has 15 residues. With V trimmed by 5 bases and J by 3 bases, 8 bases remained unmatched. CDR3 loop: CASSLRAGGFYEQYF. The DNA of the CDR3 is TGTGCCAGCAGTCTCAGGGCGGGAGGGTTCTACGAGCAGTACTTC.

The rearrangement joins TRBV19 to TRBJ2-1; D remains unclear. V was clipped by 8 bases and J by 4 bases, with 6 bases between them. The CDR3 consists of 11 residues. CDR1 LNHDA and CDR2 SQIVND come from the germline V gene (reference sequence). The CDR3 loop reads CASGIYNEQFF. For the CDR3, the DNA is TGTGCCAGTGGCATTTACAATGAGCAGTTCTTC. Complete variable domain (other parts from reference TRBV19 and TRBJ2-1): DGGITQSPKYLFRKEGQNVTLSCEQNLNHDAMYWYRQDPGQGLRLIYYSQIVNDFQKGDIAEGYSVSREKKESFPLTVTSAQKNPTAFYLCASGIYNEQFFGPGTRLTVL.

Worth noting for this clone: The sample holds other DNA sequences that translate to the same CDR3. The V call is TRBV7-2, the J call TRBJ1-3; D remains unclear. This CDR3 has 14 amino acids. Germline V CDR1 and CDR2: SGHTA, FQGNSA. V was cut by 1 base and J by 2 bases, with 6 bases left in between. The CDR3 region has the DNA TGTGCCAGCAGCTTAGGTGGCCCTGGAAACACCATATATTTT. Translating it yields CASSLGGPGNTIYF.

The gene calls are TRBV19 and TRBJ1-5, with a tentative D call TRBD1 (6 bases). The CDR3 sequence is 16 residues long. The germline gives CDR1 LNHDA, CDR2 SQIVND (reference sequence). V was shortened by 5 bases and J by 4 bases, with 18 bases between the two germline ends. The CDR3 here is CASSALQGIRNQPQHF. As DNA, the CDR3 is TGTGCCAGTAGTGCCCTTCAGGGGATCAGAAATCAGCCCCAGCATTTT.

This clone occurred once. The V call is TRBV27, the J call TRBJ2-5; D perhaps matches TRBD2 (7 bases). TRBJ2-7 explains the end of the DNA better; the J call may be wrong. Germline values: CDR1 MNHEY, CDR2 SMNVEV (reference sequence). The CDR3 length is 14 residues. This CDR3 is CASSSRGASYEQYF. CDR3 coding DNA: TGTGCCAGCAGTTCTCGGGGGGCATCCTACGAGCAGTACTTC.

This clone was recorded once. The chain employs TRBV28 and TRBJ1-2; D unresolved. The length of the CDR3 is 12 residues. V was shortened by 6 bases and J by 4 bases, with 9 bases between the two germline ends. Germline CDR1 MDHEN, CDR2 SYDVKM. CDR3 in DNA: TGTGCCAGCAGCCTCCCCTCCTATGGCTACACCTTC. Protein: CASSLPSYGYTF.

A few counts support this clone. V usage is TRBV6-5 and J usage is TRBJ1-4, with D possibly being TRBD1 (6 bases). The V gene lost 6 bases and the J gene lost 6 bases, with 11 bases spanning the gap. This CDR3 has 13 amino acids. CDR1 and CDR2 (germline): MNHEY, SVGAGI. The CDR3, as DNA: TGTGCCAGCAGACTCTCAGGGGATGAAAAACTGTTTTTT. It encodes CASRLSGDEKLFF.

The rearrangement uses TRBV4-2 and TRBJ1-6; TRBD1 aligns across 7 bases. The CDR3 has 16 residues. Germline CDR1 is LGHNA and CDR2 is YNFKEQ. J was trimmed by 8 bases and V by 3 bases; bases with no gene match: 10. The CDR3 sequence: CASSQSGQSFDSPLHF. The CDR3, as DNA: TGTGCCAGCAGCCAGTCGGGACAGTCTTTTGATTCACCCCTCCACTTT.

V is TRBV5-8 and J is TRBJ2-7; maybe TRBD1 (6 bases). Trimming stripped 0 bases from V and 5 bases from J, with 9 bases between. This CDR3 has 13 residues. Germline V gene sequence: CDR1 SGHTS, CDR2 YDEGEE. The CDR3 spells CASSLVGGHEQYF. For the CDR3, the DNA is TGTGCCAGCAGCTTGGTAGGGGGACACGAGCAGTACTTC.

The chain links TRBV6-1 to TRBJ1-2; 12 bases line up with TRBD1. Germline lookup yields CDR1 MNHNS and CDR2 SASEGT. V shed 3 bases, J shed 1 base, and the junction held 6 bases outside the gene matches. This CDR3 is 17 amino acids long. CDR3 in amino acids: CASSEHGTGGVNYGYTF. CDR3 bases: TGTGCCAGCAGTGAGCATGGGACAGGGGGCGTTAACTATGGCTACACCTTC.

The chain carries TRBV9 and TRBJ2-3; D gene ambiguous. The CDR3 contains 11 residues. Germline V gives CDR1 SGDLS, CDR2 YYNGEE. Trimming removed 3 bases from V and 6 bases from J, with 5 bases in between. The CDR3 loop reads CASSAIDTQYF. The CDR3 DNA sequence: TGTGCCAGCAGCGCTATTGATACGCAGTATTTT.

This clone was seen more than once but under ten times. This CDR3 is CASSALLAGGYQETQYF. DNA of the CDR3: TGTGCCAGCAGCGCCCTACTAGCGGGAGGATACCAAGAGACCCAGTACTTC. The V and J genes are TRBV11-2 and TRBJ2-5; TRBD2 aligns across 12 bases. The junction had 7 bases not matched to a gene; V was cut back by 5 bases and J by 0 bases. There are 17 residues in the CDR3. Germline V gene lookup returns CDR1 SGHAT and CDR2 FQNNGV.

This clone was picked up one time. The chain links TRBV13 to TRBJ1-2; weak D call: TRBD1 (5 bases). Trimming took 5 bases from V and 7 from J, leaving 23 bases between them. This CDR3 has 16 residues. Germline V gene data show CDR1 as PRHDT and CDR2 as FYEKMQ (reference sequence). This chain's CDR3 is CASSPSSGVWGLGYTF. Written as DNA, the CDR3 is TGTGCCAGCAGCCCCTCGTCGGGAGTCTGGGGCCTTGGCTACACCTTC.

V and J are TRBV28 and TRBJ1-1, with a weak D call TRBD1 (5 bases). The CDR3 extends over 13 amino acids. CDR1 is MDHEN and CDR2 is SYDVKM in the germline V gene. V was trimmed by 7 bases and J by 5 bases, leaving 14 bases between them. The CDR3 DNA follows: TGTGCCAGCATTGAATTCCAGGGTACTGAAGCTTTCTTT. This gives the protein CASIEFQGTEAFF.

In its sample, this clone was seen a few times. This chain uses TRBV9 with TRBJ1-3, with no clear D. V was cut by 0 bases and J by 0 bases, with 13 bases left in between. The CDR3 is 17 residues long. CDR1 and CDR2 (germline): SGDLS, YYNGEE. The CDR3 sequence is CASSVVSAVSSGNTIYF. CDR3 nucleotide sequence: TGTGCCAGCAGCGTAGTTTCGGCGGTAAGCTCTGGAAACACCATATATTTT.

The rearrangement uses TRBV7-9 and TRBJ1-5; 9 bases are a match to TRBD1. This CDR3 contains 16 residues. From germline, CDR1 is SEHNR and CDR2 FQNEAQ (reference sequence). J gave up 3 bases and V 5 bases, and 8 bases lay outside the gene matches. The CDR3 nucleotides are TGTGCCAGCAGCGCCTACCGGGACAGGGACAATCAGCCCCAGCATTTT. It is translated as CASSAYRDRDNQPQHF.